This TCR beta chain was found in a study of blood T cell repertoires in COVID-19. In the study overall: T cells, B-cell-depleted T cells, or PBMCs supplied cDNA or gDNA.

CDR3 size: 12 residues. Trimming pared 8 bases from V and 3 bases from J, leaving 11 bases between. Looked up from germline, CDR1 is SNHLY and CDR2 is FYNNEI. The repertoire was sequenced with immunoSEQ multiplex PCR; TCRdb's copy has only in-frame clones and lacks some. The top ten clones hold about 7.4% of a sample with more than 200,000 clones, 80% to 90% of them seen once. This clone was seen a single time. The receptor's source is a woman aged 50 to 60 with acute or convalescent COVID-19. The genes are TRBV2 and TRBJ2-7; a weak D match, TRBD2 (6 bases). Sequences were obtained from peripheral blood. This CDR3 reads CASRGLLYEQYF. DNA of the CDR3: TGTGCCAGCCGTGGACTACTCTACGAGCAGTACTTC.